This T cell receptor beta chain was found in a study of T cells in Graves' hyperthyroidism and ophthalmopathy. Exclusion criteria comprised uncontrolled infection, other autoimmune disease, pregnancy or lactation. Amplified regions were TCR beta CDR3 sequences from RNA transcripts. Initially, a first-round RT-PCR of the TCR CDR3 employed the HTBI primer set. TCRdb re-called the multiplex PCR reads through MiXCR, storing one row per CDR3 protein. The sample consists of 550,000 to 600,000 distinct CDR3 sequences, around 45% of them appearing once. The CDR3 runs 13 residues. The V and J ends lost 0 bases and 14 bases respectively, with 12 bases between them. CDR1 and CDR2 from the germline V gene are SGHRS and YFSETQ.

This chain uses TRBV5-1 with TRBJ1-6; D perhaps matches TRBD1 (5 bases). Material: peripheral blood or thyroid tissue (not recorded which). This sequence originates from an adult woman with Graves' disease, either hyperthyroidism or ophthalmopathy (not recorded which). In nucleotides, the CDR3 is TGCGCCAGCAGCTTGGAAGGGGAAGGGACCCTCCACTTT. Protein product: CASSLEGEGTLHF.